The next 25 T cell receptor beta chains were all read from a single sample in a study of response to subunit inactivated influenza vaccine (dated by TCRdb to 2016 to 2019). Receptor amplification or capture employed RT-PCR. Instrument used: Illumina HiSeq 2500. Using fastp trimming at Q25 and MiXCR clonotype assembly, TCRdb reanalyzed the public sequencing data and kept in-frame beta chains. Every entry covers one CDR3 protein and lists the most common genes and DNA from its rows. The sample table records 530,000 or so distinct CDR3 sequences; 13% to 15% of these occur just once. The ten largest clones represent over 8.5% of the sample. Source: PBMCs from blood, taken approximately 12 days after vaccination. Every receptor here comes from a man in his fifties who received an inactivated influenza vaccine. Donor details come from another sample of the same person, matched by shared clones.

The rearrangement links TRBV5-1 to TRBJ2-7, with D tentatively TRBD1 or TRBD2 (5 bases each). The CDR3 consists of 13 residues. The ends were cut back, 0 bases at V and 7 bases at J, with 11 bases in the middle. Germline CDR1 SGHRS, CDR2 YFSETQ. Here the CDR3 DNA reads TGCGCCAGCAGCTTGGATGGGACCCTGGAGCAGTACTTC. Protein product: CASSLDGTLEQYF.

This clonotype was observed a few times. The chain joins TRBV5-1 to TRBJ1-2, with a possible D match to TRBD1 (5 bases). The CDR3 loop spans 14 amino acids. Germline CDR1 reads SGHRS; CDR2 reads YFSETQ. Trimming removed 3 bases from V and 11 bases from J, with 20 bases in between. The CDR3 protein is CASSSTDSLKHYTF. Here the CDR3 DNA reads TGCGCCAGCAGCTCCACCGACAGTTTAAAACATTACACCTTC.

This clonotype was found a few times. The rearrangement joins TRBV28 to TRBJ2-6; 11 nucleotides match TRBD2. The trim removed 4 bases at V and 0 bases at J, leaving 5 bases unmatched. This CDR3 comprises 18 residues. In germline, CDR1 is MDHEN, CDR2 SYDVKM. CDR3 in amino acids: CASSSLAGGRSGANVLTF. For the CDR3, the DNA is TGTGCCAGCAGTTCTCTAGCGGGAGGCCGCTCTGGGGCCAACGTCCTGACTTTC.

This clonotype showed up just a few times. CDR3 bases: TGTGCCAGTAGTATCACCTCCCCAATGGCTGAAGCTTTCTTT. This translates into CASSITSPMAEAFF. The V gene is TRBV19, the J gene TRBJ1-1; no clear D. V was clipped by 3 bases and J by 6 bases, with 14 bases between them. The germline gives CDR1 LNHDA, CDR2 SQIVND (reference sequence). This CDR3 contains 14 residues.

This clonotype was counted between two and nine times. The chain joins TRBV6-2 or TRBV6-3 to TRBJ2-7; D might be TRBD1 or TRBD2, each matching 5 bases. Between the trimmed V and J ends, which lost 2 bases and 2 bases, there was a span of 10 bases. The CDR3 consists of 14 residues. Per germline, CDR1 MNHEY and CDR2 SVGEGT. CDR3 protein: CASSYGGETYEQYF. The CDR3 region has the DNA TGTGCCAGCAGTTACGGGGGAGAAACCTACGAGCAGTACTTC.

This clonotype was detected ten times or more. The chain couples TRBV6-2 or TRBV6-3 to TRBJ1-2, with TRBD1 as a possible D gene (5 bases). The germline V gene has CDR1 MNHEY and CDR2 SVGEGT. This CDR3 is built from 13 residues. Between the trimmed V and J ends, which lost 2 bases and 8 bases, there was a span of 12 bases. The CDR3 DNA reads as TGTGCCAGCAGTTACGCCAGGGTAGGAGGCTACACCTTC. This codes for CASSYARVGGYTF.

This clonotype was seen many times. The DNA for the CDR3 is TGTGCCAGCAGCTTAGCGTATGGGACAGGGGACCAAGACATGAACACTGAAGCTTTCTTT. Amino acids: CASSLAYGTGDQDMNTEAFF. The chain carries TRBV7-9 and TRBJ1-1; 10 bases agree with TRBD1. The CDR3 runs 20 residues. Per the germline V gene, CDR1 is SEHNR and CDR2 is FQNEAQ (reference sequence). J lost 0 bases, V lost 0 bases, and 13 bases had no gene match.

This chain joins TRBV4-3 and TRBJ2-1; TRBD2 matches 10 bases. V was pared by 4 bases and J by 4 bases, with 4 bases of the junction left unmatched. The germline CDR1 and CDR2 sequences are LGHNA and YSLEER. This CDR3 has 15 amino acids. The CDR3 loop reads CASSPAGGDYNEQFF. In nucleotides, the CDR3 is TGCGCCAGCAGCCCAGCGGGAGGGGATTACAATGAGCAGTTCTTC.

This clonotype was seen only a few times. The gene calls are TRBV7-8 and TRBJ2-7; TRBD1 is a possible D gene (8 bases). Germline CDR1 SGHVS, CDR2 FQNEAQ. CDR3 size: 16 residues. Trimming left V 5 bases short and J 9 bases short, with 26 bases between. CDR3 DNA sequence: TGTGCCAGCAGCCCGAGGGGGCAGGGGGCCTCGGGAGGGCAGTACTTC. Residues: CASSPRGQGASGGQYF.

The chain uses TRBV5-1 and TRBJ2-7; TRBD2 aligns across 9 bases. CDR1 SGHRS and CDR2 YFSETQ come from the germline V gene. The CDR3 extends over 15 amino acids. The ends lost 2 bases at V and 3 bases at J; junction bases unmatched: 6. CDR3 region: CASSLAGGQFYEQYF. For the CDR3, the DNA is TGCGCCAGCAGCTTAGCGGGGGGCCAGTTCTACGAGCAGTACTTC. Drawing the rest from reference TRBV5-1 and TRBJ2-7, the complete variable domain is KAGVTQTPRYLIKTRGQQVTLSCSPISGHRSVSWYQQTPGQGLQFLFEYFSETQRNKGNFPGRFSGRQFSNSRSEMNVSTLELGDSALYLCASSLAGGQFYEQYFGPGTRLTVT.

This sequence joins TRBV7-6 and TRBJ2-1; 9 bases map to TRBD1. The junction had 8 bases not matched to a gene; V was cut back by 5 bases and J by 9 bases. The CDR3 totals 14 residues. Per germline, CDR1 SGHVS and CDR2 FNYEAQ. The CDR3 sequence is CASSQGQGQSEQFF. CDR3 nucleotides: TGTGCCAGCAGCCAGGGACAGGGCCAGAGTGAGCAGTTCTTC.

This clonotype was seen at least ten times. V usage is TRBV6-6 and J usage is TRBJ2-7; 8 bases agree with TRBD2. CDR3 length: 13 amino acids. Germline V gene lookup returns CDR1 MNHNY and CDR2 SVGAGI (reference sequence). V lost 10 bases to trimming and J lost 0 bases; unmatched junction nucleotides: 5. The chain's CDR3 is CATHSGTSYEQYF. The CDR3 region has the DNA TGTGCCACCCATAGCGGGACCTCCTACGAGCAGTACTTC.

This clonotype was picked up a small number of times. The chain recombines TRBV11-3 with TRBJ2-7, with 9 bases lining up with TRBD2. The germline V gene has CDR1 SGHNT and CDR2 YENEEA. The CDR3 contains 13 residues. V lost 5 bases, J lost 4 bases, and 3 bases stayed unmatched. The CDR3 bases are TGTGCCAGCAGCCGCGGACTAGCGTACGAGCAGTACTTC. Protein: CASSRGLAYEQYF.

This clonotype was picked up one time. V is TRBV20-1 and J is TRBJ2-2, with TRBD2 matching 7 bases. Germline V gene sequence: CDR1 DFQATT, CDR2 SNEGSKA (reference sequence). V dropped 1 base and J dropped 7; count of bases not matched to a gene: 6. This CDR3 contains 14 residues. The CDR3 DNA is TGCAGTGCTAGAGGGCGGGAGTGGGACGGGGAGCTGTTTTTT. Translated: CSARGREWDGELFF.

The V and J genes are TRBV7-2 and TRBJ2-2; 8 bases map to TRBD1. The CDR3 covers 15 residues. CDR1 and CDR2 from the germline V gene are SGHTA and FQGNSA. J lost 4 bases, V lost 5 bases, and 6 bases had no gene match. The DNA of the CDR3 is TGTGCCAGCAGCAACGGACAGGGATTCACCGGGGAGCTGTTTTTT. It yields the protein CASSNGQGFTGELFF.

This clonotype has a count of ten or more. The chain couples TRBV3-1 to TRBJ2-7; 7 bases agree with TRBD2. Trimming cost V 3 bases and J 5 bases; bases outside gene matches: 7. CDR1 is LGHDT and CDR2 is YNNKEL in the germline V gene (reference sequence). This CDR3 is built from 14 residues. As DNA, the CDR3 is TGTGCCAGCAGCCAGGTCGGGAGGAACCACGAGCAGTACTTC. It translates to CASSQVGRNHEQYF.

In its sample, this clonotype was seen a few times. This chain joins TRBV25-1 and TRBJ2-7; D call uncertain. The CDR3 length is 13 residues. CDR1 and CDR2 (germline): MGHDK, SYGVNS. Between the trimmed V and J ends, which lost 4 bases and 3 bases, there was a span of 10 bases. CDR3 residues: CASSGTAYYEQYF. The DNA of the CDR3 is TGTGCCAGCAGTGGTACCGCCTACTACGAGCAGTACTTC.

This clonotype was seen a handful of times. The chain is built from TRBV10-3 and TRBJ1-4; 11 positions match TRBD1. The CDR3 contains 15 residues. CDR1 and CDR2 (germline): ENHRY, SYGVKD. Unmatched junction bases numbered 4, after V lost 3 bases and J lost 7 bases. The CDR3 loop is CAISDPGQGVEKLFF. In DNA, the CDR3 is TGTGCCATCAGTGACCCGGGACAGGGGGTTGAAAAACTGTTTTTT.

The J gene is TRBJ2-7, the V gene TRBV20-1; 7 nucleotides match TRBD1. The germline CDR1 and CDR2 sequences are DFQATT and SNEGSKA (reference sequence). V was pared by 6 bases and J by 7 bases, with 15 bases of the junction left unmatched. This CDR3 contains 14 residues. CDR3 residues: CSATVGQPLVEQYF. The DNA of the CDR3 is TGCAGTGCGACTGTGGGACAGCCGCTTGTGGAGCAGTACTTC.

V usage is TRBV11-2 and J usage is TRBJ2-1; D assignment may be TRBD1 or TRBD2 (5 bases each). The CDR3 is 16 amino acids. Trimming took 5 bases from V and 2 from J, leaving 16 bases between them. The germline V gene has CDR1 SGHAT and CDR2 FQNNGV. CDR3 residues: CASSPVPGGTYNEQFF. CDR3 in DNA: TGTGCCAGCAGCCCGGTTCCTGGGGGAACCTACAATGAGCAGTTCTTC.

This clonotype was detected a few times. This chain uses TRBV7-2 with TRBJ2-1; 8 bases fit TRBD1. Germline V gene sequence: CDR1 SGHTA, CDR2 FQGNSA. The CDR3 length is 12 residues. The J segment lost 12 bases and the V segment lost 8 bases, leaving 9 bases of the junction unmatched. As DNA, the CDR3 is TGTGCCAGCGGCGGACAGGGTGATGGGCAGTTCTTC. Protein: CASGGQGDGQFF.

This clonotype was found a few times. The chain combines TRBV20-1 with TRBJ2-7, with D perhaps TRBD1 (6 bases). V dropped 3 bases and J dropped 3 bases, with 9 bases sitting between them. This CDR3 comprises 12 residues. Germline CDR1 reads DFQATT; CDR2 reads SNEGSKA (reference sequence). CDR3 amino acids: CSASKQGYEQYF. DNA of the CDR3: TGCAGTGCTAGCAAACAGGGCTACGAGCAGTACTTC.

V is TRBV5-1 and J is TRBJ2-2; 8 bases map to TRBD1. V trimming: 4 bases; J trimming: 3 bases; junction bases outside the gene matches: 5. The CDR3 consists of 15 residues. Germline lookup yields CDR1 SGHRS and CDR2 YFSETQ. CDR3 DNA: TGCGCCAGCAGCATACCGACAGGGGACACCGGGGAGCTGTTTTTT. It codes for CASSIPTGDTGELFF.

This chain uses TRBV20-1 with TRBJ2-7; the match to TRBD1 covers 7 bases. The CDR3 consists of 14 residues. J was trimmed by 7 bases and V by 2 bases; bases with no gene match: 11. Looked up from germline, CDR1 is DFQATT and CDR2 is SNEGSKA (reference sequence). CDR3 sequence: CSARPPGQMGEQYF. The CDR3 region has the DNA TGCAGTGCTAGACCCCCGGGACAGATGGGAGAGCAGTACTTC.

The chain is built from TRBV10-3 and TRBJ2-1; 11 nucleotides agree with TRBD2. Losses at the gene ends were 4 bases for V and 5 bases for J; bases not matched to a gene: 4. The CDR3 is 15 amino acids. CDR1 is ENHRY, CDR2 SYGVKD, per germline. The CDR3 spells CAISAGTSGNNEQFF. The CDR3 nucleotides read TGTGCCATCAGTGCCGGGACTAGCGGTAACAATGAGCAGTTCTTC.